Listed below are T cell receptor beta chains from one sample, sequenced in a study of CXCR3-negative and CXCR3-positive naive CD8 T cells. Reprocessing the 5' RACE reads, TCRdb reports a single entry for every CDR3 protein and omits DNA. The listing records roughly 89,000 distinct CDR3 sequences. The sequencing input was naive CXCR3- CD8+ T cells from blood. The receptors originated from a human donor in good health. Some clones in this sample may be carry-over from other donors' samples. The CDR3 runs from the conserved cysteine through the conserved F or W.

>TRBJ2-1|TRBV29-1
CSVEPESSYNEQFF
>TRBJ2-7|TRBV15
CATSRVAGGWYEQYF
>TRBJ2-7|TRBV10-3
CAIRGLTKPEQYF
>TRBJ2-7|TRBV29-1
CSVVGDGNEQYF
>TRBJ1-4|TRBV7-9
CASSTDREIATNEKLIF
>TRBJ2-2|TRBV11-2
CASSLGSWGQDTGELFF
>TRBJ2-5|TRBV7-9
CASSSPLAGVKETQYF
>TRBJ2-7|TRBV5-6
CASSSLQGNPPGDF
>TRBJ2-1|TRBV5-5
CASSLYGGGALYNEQFF
>TRBJ1-4|TRBV6-1
CASSTRGATNEKLFF
>TRBJ1-1|TRBV5-1
CASTVTGGGSTEAFF
>TRBJ2-5|TRBV7-8
CASSPNLHGETQYF
>TRBJ2-1|TRBV29-1
CSVGGGITYNEQFF
>TRBJ2-1|TRBV29-1
CSVGRGSSPYNEQSF
>TRBJ1-2|TRBV29-1
CSVIDRENYGYTF
>TRBJ1-2|TRBV14
CASSQVHSNYGYTF
>TRBJ2-5|TRBV11-2
CASSLAGLAGAETQYF
>TRBJ2-7|TRBV6-5
CASSYSRGNSYEQYF
>TRBJ1-1|TRBV19
CASSPPGQNTEAFF
>TRBJ2-1|TRBV4-2
CASSQDGDRGYNEQFF
>TRBJ2-3|TRBV5-1
CASSEENTDTQYF
>TRBJ2-2|TRBV29-1
CSVDPGLGDGELFF
>TRBJ2-1|TRBV13
CASRSTVQGANEQFF
>TRBJ2-2|TRBV3-1
CASSLGLAGFTGELFF